The 3 T cell receptor beta chains below all came from one sample that was sequenced in a study of Tregs in tolerant kidney transplant recipients. Produced via immunoSEQ multiplex PCR; TCRdb's table is partial and in-frame only. In total, the table holds roughly 30,000 clones. The sample was CD8+ T cells from blood, taken before the transplant. These receptors were collected from a human donor who received a combined kidney and bone marrow transplant.

As regards this clone: The CDR3 end lies 3 residues beyond the end of the read and is filled in from the germline J gene. The genes are TRBV11-2 and TRBJ2-2; tentative D call: TRBD1 (5 bases). Trimming took off 3 bases at V and 2 bases at J, with 7 bases between the two ends. The CDR3 length is 14 residues. The germline V gene has CDR1 SGHAT and CDR2 FQNNGV. The CDR3 here is CASSFDRNTGELFF. The covered CDR3 bases are TGTGCCAGCAGCTTCGACAGAAACACCGGGGAG.

About this clone: The CDR3 extends 3 residues past the end of the read, so its final part is completed from the germline J gene. The chain combines TRBV19 with TRBJ1-1; the D gene is possibly TRBD1 (6 bases). CDR3 size: 15 residues. Trimming took 8 bases from V and 3 from J, leaving 19 bases between them. The germline V gene has CDR1 LNHDA and CDR2 SQIVND (reference sequence). CDR3 DNA (partial): TGTGCCAGTTCTTGGGGGCGGGGGGCGGACACTGAA. The encoded protein is CASSWGRGADTE. The entire CDR3 protein reads CASSWGRGADTEAFF. Based on the CDR3 plus reference TRBV19 and TRBJ1-1, the full variable domain is DGGITQSPKYLFRKEGQNVTLSCEQNLNHDAMYWYRQDPGQGLRLIYYSQIVNDFQKGDIAEGYSVSREKKESFPLTVTSAQKNPTAFYLCASSWGRGADTEAFFGQGTRLTVV.

With respect to this clone: Coverage ceases 3 residues before the CDR3 finishes, and the germline J gene fills in the end. V usage is TRBV29-1 and J usage is TRBJ2-1; a weak D match, TRBD1 (6 bases). Per germline, CDR1 SQVTM and CDR2 ANQGSEA. This CDR3 spans 11 amino acids. CDR3 bases read: TGCAGTCATGGGACAACTTATGAG. Encoded protein: CSHGTTYE. The whole CDR3 region reads CSHGTTYEQFF.